The 25 T cell receptor beta chains below all came from one sample that was sequenced in a study of T cell repertoires in cytomegalovirus infection. One entry per CDR3 protein results from TCRdb running MiXCR on the reads. The sample shows about 700,000 distinct CDR3 sequences, about 33% of them seen only once. No antigen has been assigned to these receptors. The specimen was cultured PBMCs, collected from culture after CMV antigen stimulation. The receptors here all came from a human donor in good health (CMV status not recorded). Some clones in this sample may be carry-over from other donors' samples.

This sequence joins TRBV3-1 and TRBJ1-6; D possibly corresponds to TRBD1 (6 bases). The CDR3 extends over 14 amino acids. V was pared by 0 bases and J by 7 bases, with 7 bases between. Looked up from germline, CDR1 is LGHDT and CDR2 is YNNKEL (reference sequence). CDR3 protein: CASSQEGGNSPLHF. The CDR3 DNA follows: TGTGCCAGCAGCCAAGAAGGGGGGAATTCACCCCTCCACTTT.

This chain joins TRBV4-3 and TRBJ2-1; D tentatively fits TRBD1 or TRBD2 (7 bases each). The CDR3 has 16 amino acids. The V end lost 0 bases, the J end lost 7 bases, and 16 bases lay between the germline ends. CDR1 is LGHNA, CDR2 YSLEER, per germline. The CDR3 DNA reads TGCGCCAGCAGCCAAGATCCCCCAGGGGGGGATAATGAGCAGTTCTTC. Translated, it gives CASSQDPPGGDNEQFF.

This chain joins TRBV4-1 and TRBJ1-5, with D possibly matching TRBD1 (5 bases). The length of the CDR3 is 15 residues. Trimming cost V 7 bases and J 0 bases, with 13 bases left between them. The germline gives CDR1 MGHRA, CDR2 YSYEKL. This CDR3 reads CASKRDSYSNQPQHF. The CDR3 region has the DNA TGCGCCAGCAAACGGGACTCCTATAGCAATCAGCCCCAGCATTTT.

This chain connects TRBV5-4 to TRBJ2-5, with a tentative D call TRBD2 (6 bases). The V gene's germline CDR1 is SGHNT and CDR2 YYREEE (reference sequence). The CDR3 is 13 residues long. V was cut by 4 bases and J by 4 bases, with 11 bases left in between. CDR3 bases: TGTGCCAGCAGCCCGAACGGGGGAGAGACCCAGTACTTC. Protein sequence: CASSPNGGETQYF.

The chain is built from TRBV20-1 and TRBJ1-1; 7 nucleotides line up with TRBD1. From germline, CDR1 is DFQATT and CDR2 SNEGSKA (reference sequence). Trimming at V came to 8 bases and at J to 0 bases, leaving 9 bases not matched to a gene. The CDR3 is 14 amino acids. CDR3 region: CSYYRGNMNTEAFF. CDR3 in DNA: TGCAGTTACTACAGGGGTAATATGAACACTGAAGCTTTCTTT.

The chain has TRBV6-5 and TRBJ1-2, with no clear D. The V gene lost 5 bases and the J gene lost 0 bases, with 16 bases spanning the gap. Germline loops: CDR1 MNHEY, CDR2 SVGAGI. There are 16 residues in the CDR3. This CDR3 reads CASSKTRIATNYGYTF. DNA for the CDR3: TGTGCCAGCAGTAAGACTCGGATTGCAACTAACTATGGCTACACCTTC.

The gene calls are TRBV11-2 and TRBJ2-2; 8 nucleotides agree with TRBD1. The CDR3 length is 15 residues. V trimming: 2 bases; J trimming: 6 bases; junction bases outside the gene matches: 5. Germline V gene data show CDR1 as SGHAT and CDR2 as FQNNGV. CDR3 in DNA: TGTGCCAGCAGCTTATGGACAGGGTTTCCCGGGGAGCTGTTTTTT. This encodes CASSLWTGFPGELFF.

As concerns this clonotype: Given a much more abundant clone one base away, this may be a read error. This is likely a read error, given that the CDR3 carries no conserved phenylalanine or tryptophan at its end. V gene TRBV7-2 combines with J gene TRBJ1-1; a possible D gene is TRBD1 (5 bases). The CDR3 is 13 amino acids. Trimming left V 5 bases short and J 11 bases short, with 18 bases between. Looked up from germline, CDR1 is SGHTA and CDR2 is FQGNSA. The CDR3 nucleotides read TGTGCCAGCAGCCCCGAGGGGTACCGATCGGCTTTCTCT. Protein product: CASSPEGYRSAFS.

This clonotype was observed a handful of times. The chain joins TRBV4-1 to TRBJ1-5, with unresolved D. Looked up from germline, CDR1 is MGHRA and CDR2 is YSYEKL. V lost 0 bases and J 4 bases, leaving 13 bases between the germline ends. CDR3 size: 16 residues. The CDR3 nucleotides are TGCGCCAGCAGCCAAGATCTGGTAAAGCCGAATCAGCCCCAGCATTTT. Translation: CASSQDLVKPNQPQHF.

The genes are TRBV5-6 and TRBJ2-7; D might be TRBD1 or TRBD2, each matching 5 bases. The ends were cut back, 3 bases at V and 3 bases at J, with 22 bases in the middle. The CDR3 totals 17 residues. The germline CDR1 and CDR2 sequences are SGHDT and YYEEEE. The CDR3 sequence: CASSSRTGLPPNYEQYF. In DNA form, the CDR3 reads TGTGCCAGCAGCTCGCGAACAGGACTCCCCCCAAACTACGAGCAGTACTTC.

The rearrangement links TRBV2 to TRBJ2-1; no firm D call. Germline CDR1 is SNHLY and CDR2 is FYNNEI. V was trimmed by 6 bases and J by 2 bases, leaving 8 bases between them. This CDR3 is 13 amino acids long. CDR3 sequence: CASRQITYNEQFF. The CDR3 DNA follows: TGTGCCAGCAGACAGATCACCTACAATGAGCAGTTCTTC.

About this clonotype itself: This may come from a read error, since a much larger clone is one base off. The rearrangement uses TRBV7-2 and TRBJ2-1; perhaps TRBD1 as D (5 bases). Germline CDR1 is SGHTA and CDR2 is FQGNSA. The CDR3 consists of 15 residues. The V end lost 7 bases, the J end lost 4 bases, and 17 bases lay between the germline ends. The DNA of the CDR3 is TGTGCCAGCAACCAGCTGGGCCAGGGATACAATGAGCAGTTCTTC. This translates into CASNQLGQGYNEQFF.

This clonotype was seen more than once but under ten times. The chain combines TRBV7-2 with TRBJ2-3; D unresolved. V was shortened by 1 base and J by 1 base, with 6 bases between the two germline ends. Germline CDR1 and CDR2: SGHTA and FQGNSA. The CDR3 consists of 14 residues. CDR3 sequence reads: CASSLVTRTDTQYF. The CDR3 DNA follows: TGTGCCAGCAGCTTAGTAACTCGCACAGATACGCAGTATTTT. Full variable domain (missing parts from reference TRBV7-2 and TRBJ2-3): GAGVSQSPSNKVTEKGKDVELRCDPISGHTALYWYRQSLGQGLEFLIYFQGNSAPDKSGLPSDRFSAERTGGSVSTLTIQRTQQEDSAVYLCASSLVTRTDTQYFGPGTRLTVL.

The chain employs TRBV6-6 and TRBJ1-3; D unresolved. Germline V gives CDR1 MNHNY, CDR2 SVGAGI (reference sequence). Between the trimmed V and J ends, which lost 8 bases and 0 bases, there was a span of 11 bases. CDR3 length: 14 amino acids. The chain's CDR3 is CASLDWASGNTIYF. The CDR3 bases are TGTGCCAGCCTCGATTGGGCCTCTGGAAACACCATATATTTT.

J is TRBJ1-4 and V is TRBV5-6; 8 positions match TRBD1. This CDR3 is built from 15 residues. From germline, CDR1 is SGHDT and CDR2 YYEEEE. V was pared by 4 bases and J by 7 bases, with 9 bases of the junction left unmatched. The CDR3 here is CASSAGTGSSEKLFF. The CDR3 DNA follows: TGTGCCAGCAGCGCCGGGACAGGAAGCAGTGAAAAACTGTTTTTT.

The chain is built from TRBV12-3 or TRBV12-4 and TRBJ1-2, with no clear D. Deletions cut 3 bases from V and 2 bases from J, with 10 bases between. CDR3 size: 14 residues. Here the CDR3 reads CASSFSGYNYGYTF. CDR3 sequence (DNA): TGTGCCAGCAGTTTCTCTGGTTACAACTATGGCTACACCTTC.

The chain has TRBV2 and TRBJ2-7; perhaps TRBD1 as D (5 bases). This CDR3 comprises 15 residues. V lost 7 bases and J 2 bases, leaving 18 bases between the germline ends. CDR1 is SNHLY, CDR2 FYNNEI, per germline. The CDR3 region is CASNPYKGAPYEQYF. The CDR3 nucleotides read TGTGCCAGCAACCCGTACAAAGGGGCTCCCTACGAGCAGTACTTC.

This clonotype was observed a few times. This chain joins TRBV5-4 and TRBJ2-5; D is unclear. V lost 0 bases and J 9 bases, leaving 12 bases between the germline ends. The CDR3 loop spans 13 amino acids. The V gene's germline CDR1 is SGHNT and CDR2 YYREEE (reference sequence). The CDR3 sequence: CASSLGSPGAQYF. In DNA form, the CDR3 reads TGTGCCAGCAGCTTGGGGTCCCCGGGCGCCCAGTACTTC.

The chain employs TRBV19 and TRBJ1-1; D is unclear. The V end lost 2 bases, the J end lost 1 base, and 5 bases lay between the germline ends. CDR1 is LNHDA and CDR2 is SQIVND in the germline V gene (reference sequence). The CDR3 is made up of 13 amino acids. CDR3: CASSILENTEAFF. The CDR3 DNA follows: TGTGCCAGTAGTATATTAGAGAACACTGAAGCTTTCTTT.

The chain couples TRBV6-1 to TRBJ2-3; 9 nucleotides line up with TRBD2. Germline V gene sequence: CDR1 MNHNS, CDR2 SASEGT. CDR3 length: 16 residues. Trimming cost V 5 bases and J 4 bases; bases outside gene matches: 10. CDR3 in amino acids: CASSLTGGGASDTQYF. The DNA of the CDR3 is TGTGCCAGCAGTCTGACTGGCGGGGGGGCCTCAGATACGCAGTATTTT.

This clonotype was found a few times. CDR3 in DNA: TGCGCCAGCAGCCAAGTCTTTTCATCAGATACGCAGTATTTT. Protein product: CASSQVFSSDTQYF. The gene calls are TRBV4-1 and TRBJ2-3; no definite D call. This CDR3 has 14 amino acids. Trimming pared 1 base from V and 4 bases from J, leaving 9 bases between. The germline V gene has CDR1 MGHRA and CDR2 YSYEKL.

In its sample, this clonotype was seen once. A clone one base away is much larger, so this may be a read error. The chain is built from TRBV7-2 and TRBJ2-7, with D possibly being TRBD1 (6 bases). There are 15 residues in the CDR3. The germline gives CDR1 SGHTA, CDR2 FQGNSA. V lost 5 bases to trimming and J lost 3 bases, with 17 bases between them. The CDR3 region has the DNA TGTGCCAGCAGCCTCGAGGCAGGGGACCTCTACGAGCAGTACTTC. Translating gives CASSLEAGDLYEQYF.

A few counts support this clonotype. The chain employs TRBV7-8 and TRBJ2-2, with TRBD2 as a possible D gene (7 bases). V shed 5 bases and J shed 5 bases, with 15 bases lying between them. There are 15 residues in the CDR3. The V gene's germline CDR1 is SGHVS and CDR2 FQNEAQ. The CDR3 protein is CASSLPGGLTGELFF. In DNA form, the CDR3 reads TGTGCCAGCAGCCTCCCGGGGGGCCTGACCGGGGAGCTGTTTTTT.

This clonotype came up a few times. The chain couples TRBV5-6 to TRBJ1-6; 7 bases line up with TRBD1. Germline CDR1 is SGHDT and CDR2 is YYEEEE. V was clipped by 1 base and J by 6 bases; unmatched bases: 7. CDR3 length: 16 residues. CDR3 residues: CASSLSSAGGNSPLHF. Written as DNA, the CDR3 is TGTGCCAGCAGCTTGTCTTCGGCAGGGGGTAATTCACCCCTCCACTTT. Based on the CDR3 plus reference TRBV5-6 and TRBJ1-6, the full variable domain is DAGVTQSPTHLIKTRGQQVTLRCSPKSGHDTVSWYQQALGQGPQFIFQYYEEEERQRGNFPDRFSGHQFPNYSSELNVNALLLGDSALYLCASSLSSAGGNSPLHFGNGTRLTVT.

This chain links TRBV20-1 with TRBJ1-1; no clear D gene. V gave up 5 bases and J gave up 8 bases, with 15 bases separating them. Germline lookup yields CDR1 DFQATT and CDR2 SNEGSKA (reference sequence). This CDR3 comprises 12 residues. CDR3 residues: CSAGLNTVEAFF. Written as DNA, the CDR3 is TGCAGTGCTGGCTTGAACACTGTCGAAGCTTTCTTT.